Listed below are T cell receptor beta chains from one sample, sequenced in a study of blood T cell repertoires in COVID-19. Sequencing was performed with immunoSEQ multiplex PCR; in TCRdb, only in-frame clones are kept and a portion is missing. Of 130,000 to 150,000 clones listed, 89% are singletons. The material sequenced was peripheral blood. The origin of the receptors is a human donor in a cohort sampled during active COVID-19. The CDR3 runs from the conserved cysteine through the conserved F or W. Each record gives: D gene, J gene, V gene, CDR3 length, clone size, CDR3 DNA, CDR3 protein. The D gene is left open where the match is weak. Clone size is given for some rows only: seen once, a few or many times, or a class if the clone is expanded.

d_call: TRBD2; j_call: TRBJ2-3; v_call: TRBV5-4; cdr3_length: 18; clone_size: -; cdr3_nt: TGTGCCAGCAGCCCCTGGCTAGCGGGGACCGCTAGCACAGATACGCAGTATTTT; cdr3_aa: CASSPWLAGTASTDTQYF
d_call: TRBD1; j_call: TRBJ2-2; v_call: TRBV5-1; cdr3_length: 15; clone_size: few; cdr3_nt: TGCGCCAGCAGCTTGACGGCGACAGGGGACGGGGAGCTGTTTTTT; cdr3_aa: CASSLTATGDGELFF
d_call: TRBD1; j_call: TRBJ1-2; v_call: TRBV4-3; cdr3_length: 16; clone_size: -; cdr3_nt: TGCGCCAGCAGCCCCCGGACAGGGATGTTTGGATATGGCTACACCTTC; cdr3_aa: CASSPRTGMFGYGYTF
d_call: TRBD1; j_call: TRBJ2-2; v_call: TRBV7-2; cdr3_length: 14; clone_size: once; cdr3_nt: TGTGCCAGCAGCTTCGACAGGGGGCACGGGGAGCTGTTTTTT; cdr3_aa: CASSFDRGHGELFF
d_call: -; j_call: TRBJ1-1; v_call: TRBV3-1/TRBV3-2; cdr3_length: 11; clone_size: -; cdr3_nt: TGTGCCAGCAGCCAAGTTCATGAAGCTTTCTTT; cdr3_aa: CASSQVHEAFF
d_call: TRBD1; j_call: TRBJ1-6; v_call: TRBV2; cdr3_length: 14; clone_size: -; cdr3_nt: TGTGCCAGCAGTAGGGACAGGACGTATTCACCCCTCCACTTT; cdr3_aa: CASSRDRTYSPLHF
d_call: TRBD2; j_call: TRBJ2-2; v_call: TRBV18; cdr3_length: 17; clone_size: -; cdr3_nt: TGTGCCAGCTCACCACCCGCGGGGGGGCAAGGCACCGGGGAGCTGTTTTTT; cdr3_aa: CASSPPAGGQGTGELFF
d_call: -; j_call: TRBJ1-1; v_call: TRBV18; cdr3_length: 13; clone_size: once; cdr3_nt: TGTGCCAGCTCACCAAGTCAGGGCACTGAAGCTTTCTTT; cdr3_aa: CASSPSQGTEAFF
d_call: -; j_call: TRBJ2-7; v_call: TRBV11-3; cdr3_length: 15; clone_size: -; cdr3_nt: TGTGCCAGCAGCTTATACAGCGGGCAATCCTACGAGCAGTACTTC; cdr3_aa: CASSLYSGQSYEQYF
d_call: -; j_call: TRBJ1-2; v_call: TRBV5-1; cdr3_length: 14; clone_size: -; cdr3_nt: TGCGCCAGCAGATTGCAGGCATCTAACTATGGCTACACCTTC; cdr3_aa: CASRLQASNYGYTF
d_call: -; j_call: TRBJ1-4; v_call: TRBV6-5; cdr3_length: 14; clone_size: -; cdr3_nt: TGTGCCAGCACCCTGCGGCAGGGTTTTGAAAAACTGTTTTTT; cdr3_aa: CASTLRQGFEKLFF
d_call: -; j_call: TRBJ2-7; v_call: TRBV27; cdr3_length: 15; clone_size: -; cdr3_nt: TGTGCCAGCAGTCGGGGTCGGGGGTTAACCTACGAGCAGTACTTC; cdr3_aa: CASSRGRGLTYEQYF
d_call: -; j_call: TRBJ2-7; v_call: TRBV18; cdr3_length: 16; clone_size: -; cdr3_nt: TGTGCCAGCTCACCACAAAAGGGGTCGGTTGCCTACGAGCAGTACTTC; cdr3_aa: CASSPQKGSVAYEQYF
d_call: TRBD1; j_call: TRBJ1-5; v_call: TRBV27; cdr3_length: 16; clone_size: -; cdr3_nt: TGTGCCAGCAGTCCCTGGACAGGGACGGTGGAGCAGCCCCAGCATTTT; cdr3_aa: CASSPWTGTVEQPQHF
d_call: -; j_call: TRBJ1-6; v_call: TRBV5-8; cdr3_length: 13; clone_size: once; cdr3_nt: TGTGCCAGCAGCGATACAGGGTTTTCACCCCTCCACTTT; cdr3_aa: CASSDTGFSPLHF
d_call: TRBD2; j_call: TRBJ2-7; v_call: TRBV5-1; cdr3_length: 15; clone_size: -; cdr3_nt: TGCGCCAGCAGCTTGGGGCGGGGGGACTTCTACGAGCAGTACTTC; cdr3_aa: CASSLGRGDFYEQYF
d_call: -; j_call: TRBJ1-1; v_call: TRBV28; cdr3_length: 12; clone_size: -; cdr3_nt: TGTGCCAGCACCTCAGTGAACACTGAAGCTTTCTTT; cdr3_aa: CASTSVNTEAFF
d_call: -; j_call: TRBJ1-2; v_call: TRBV2; cdr3_length: 13; clone_size: -; cdr3_nt: TGTGCCAGCAGTGTGGAGCATAACTATGGCTACACCTTC; cdr3_aa: CASSVEHNYGYTF
d_call: -; j_call: TRBJ2-7; v_call: TRBV20-1; cdr3_length: 11; clone_size: -; cdr3_nt: TGCAGTGGGAAACAGGGCGACGAGCAGTACTTC; cdr3_aa: CSGKQGDEQYF
d_call: TRBD1; j_call: TRBJ2-1; v_call: TRBV5-8; cdr3_length: 15; clone_size: few; cdr3_nt: TGTGCCAGCAGCTTGCTGGGACAGCTAGACAATGAGCAGTTCTTC; cdr3_aa: CASSLLGQLDNEQFF
d_call: -; j_call: TRBJ1-2; v_call: TRBV4-3; cdr3_length: 14; clone_size: -; cdr3_nt: TGCGCCAGCAGCCAAGATTGGCAGGGCTCTGGCTACACCTTC; cdr3_aa: CASSQDWQGSGYTF
d_call: -; j_call: TRBJ2-7; v_call: TRBV24-1; cdr3_length: 18; clone_size: -; cdr3_nt: TGTGCCACCAGTGATAAACAGGGCCCGGGTGACCCTTCCTACGAGCAGTACTTC; cdr3_aa: CATSDKQGPGDPSYEQYF
d_call: -; j_call: TRBJ2-3; v_call: TRBV19; cdr3_length: 12; clone_size: -; cdr3_nt: TGTGCCAGTAGTATACTCGGGGATACGCAGTATTTT; cdr3_aa: CASSILGDTQYF
d_call: -; j_call: TRBJ2-7; v_call: TRBV30; cdr3_length: 13; clone_size: -; cdr3_nt: TGTGCCTGGAGTTCCGGGGAGTCCTACGAGCAGTACTTC; cdr3_aa: CAWSSGESYEQYF
d_call: TRBD1; j_call: TRBJ2-1; v_call: TRBV14; cdr3_length: 16; clone_size: -; cdr3_nt: TGTGCCAGCAGCCCACTTGGACAGGGCGAGCATAATGAGCAGTTCTTC; cdr3_aa: CASSPLGQGEHNEQFF
d_call: TRBD1; j_call: TRBJ2-7; v_call: TRBV5-8; cdr3_length: 17; clone_size: -; cdr3_nt: TGTGCCAGCAGCTCATCGTGGGGGACAGGGAGTCAATACGAGCAGTACTTC; cdr3_aa: CASSSSWGTGSQYEQYF
d_call: TRBD2; j_call: TRBJ2-1; v_call: TRBV6-2/TRBV6-3; cdr3_length: 16; clone_size: -; cdr3_nt: TGTGCCAGCAGCCGCAGACTAGCGCGGGTTTACAATGAGCAGTTCTTC; cdr3_aa: CASSRRLARVYNEQFF
d_call: -; j_call: TRBJ2-4; v_call: TRBV1; cdr3_length: 16; clone_size: -; cdr3_nt: TGCACCAGCAGCCATCCTGGGCCCTTAGCCAAAAACATTCAGTACTTC; cdr3_aa: CTSSHPGPLAKNIQYF
d_call: TRBD2; j_call: TRBJ2-2; v_call: TRBV4-3; cdr3_length: 14; clone_size: many; cdr3_nt: TGCGCCAGCAGCCCTAGTAGCGGGGTCGGGGAGCTGTTTTTT; cdr3_aa: CASSPSSGVGELFF
d_call: -; j_call: TRBJ2-7; v_call: TRBV7-2; cdr3_length: 15; clone_size: -; cdr3_nt: TGTGCCAGCAGCTTAGCCGGGGGAAGCTCCTACGAGCAGTACTTC; cdr3_aa: CASSLAGGSSYEQYF
d_call: -; j_call: TRBJ1-1; v_call: TRBV9; cdr3_length: 15; clone_size: once; cdr3_nt: TGTGCCAGCAGCGTTGATCCCCAGGGTGGGACTGAAGCTTTCTTT; cdr3_aa: CASSVDPQGGTEAFF
d_call: TRBD1; j_call: TRBJ1-6; v_call: TRBV27; cdr3_length: 17; clone_size: once; cdr3_nt: TGTGCCAGCAGTGGGGGACAGGGGGCGGTAAAAAATTCACCCCTCCACTTT; cdr3_aa: CASSGGQGAVKNSPLHF
d_call: TRBD1; j_call: TRBJ2-5; v_call: TRBV6-5; cdr3_length: 14; clone_size: -; cdr3_nt: TGTGCCAGCAGTAGCACAGGGGGCGAGGAGACCCAGTACTTC; cdr3_aa: CASSSTGGEETQYF
d_call: -; j_call: TRBJ2-7; v_call: TRBV5-1; cdr3_length: 13; clone_size: -; cdr3_nt: TGCGCCAGCAGCTCCTATACCGGGGACGAGCAGTACTTC; cdr3_aa: CASSSYTGDEQYF
d_call: TRBD1; j_call: TRBJ2-1; v_call: TRBV5-1; cdr3_length: 15; clone_size: -; cdr3_nt: TGCGCCAGCAGCTCTGGAGGCAGGGGGCCCGATGAGCAGTTCTTC; cdr3_aa: CASSSGGRGPDEQFF
d_call: -; j_call: TRBJ1-1; v_call: TRBV7-9; cdr3_length: 19; clone_size: -; cdr3_nt: TGTGCCAGCAGCCCTGCGTGGGGGCAACTGGAGGTCGGGAACACTGAAGCTTTCTTT; cdr3_aa: CASSPAWGQLEVGNTEAFF
d_call: TRBD1; j_call: TRBJ2-2; v_call: TRBV19; cdr3_length: 15; clone_size: -; cdr3_nt: TGTGCCAGTAGGTTGGACAGGGACAACACCGGGGAGCTGTTTTTT; cdr3_aa: CASRLDRDNTGELFF
d_call: -; j_call: TRBJ1-3; v_call: TRBV6-5; cdr3_length: 14; clone_size: -; cdr3_nt: TGTGCCAGCAGCCGCACGGGGGCTGGAAACACCATATATTTT; cdr3_aa: CASSRTGAGNTIYF
d_call: -; j_call: TRBJ2-7; v_call: TRBV5-4; cdr3_length: 14; clone_size: once; cdr3_nt: TGTGCCAGCAGTCCCGTCAGTATGGTTAACGAGCAGTACTTC; cdr3_aa: CASSPVSMVNEQYF
d_call: TRBD1; j_call: TRBJ2-2; v_call: TRBV24-1; cdr3_length: 16; clone_size: -; cdr3_nt: TGTGCCACCAGTGATGGGGGGACAGGGGGAACCGGGGAGCTGTTTTTT; cdr3_aa: CATSDGGTGGTGELFF
d_call: -; j_call: TRBJ1-2; v_call: TRBV5-1; cdr3_length: 12; clone_size: -; cdr3_nt: TGCGCCAGCAGCTTGGAAGGGGATGGCTACACCTTC; cdr3_aa: CASSLEGDGYTF